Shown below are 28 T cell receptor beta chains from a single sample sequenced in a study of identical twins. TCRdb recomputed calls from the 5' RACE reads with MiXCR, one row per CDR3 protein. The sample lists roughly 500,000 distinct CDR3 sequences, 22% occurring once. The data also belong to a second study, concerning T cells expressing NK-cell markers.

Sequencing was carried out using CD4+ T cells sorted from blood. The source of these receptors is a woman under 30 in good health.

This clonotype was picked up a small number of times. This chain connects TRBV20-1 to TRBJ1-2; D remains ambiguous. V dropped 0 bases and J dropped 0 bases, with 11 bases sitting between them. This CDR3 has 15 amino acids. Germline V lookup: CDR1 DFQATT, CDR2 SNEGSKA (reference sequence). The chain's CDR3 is CSARDRTATNYGYTF. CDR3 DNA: TGCAGTGCTAGAGATAGGACGGCCACTAACTATGGCTACACCTTC.

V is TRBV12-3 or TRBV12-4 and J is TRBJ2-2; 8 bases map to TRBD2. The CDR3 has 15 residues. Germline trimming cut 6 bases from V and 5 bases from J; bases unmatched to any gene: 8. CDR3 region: CASRPGLVRTGELFF. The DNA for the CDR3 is TGTGCCAGCAGACCGGGACTAGTAAGAACCGGGGAGCTGTTTTTT.

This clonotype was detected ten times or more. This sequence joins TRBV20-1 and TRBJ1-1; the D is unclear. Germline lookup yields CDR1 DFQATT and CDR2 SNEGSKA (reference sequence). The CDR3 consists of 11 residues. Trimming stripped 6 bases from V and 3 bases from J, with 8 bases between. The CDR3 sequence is CSASQDTEAFF. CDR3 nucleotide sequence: TGCAGTGCCTCTCAGGACACTGAAGCTTTCTTT.

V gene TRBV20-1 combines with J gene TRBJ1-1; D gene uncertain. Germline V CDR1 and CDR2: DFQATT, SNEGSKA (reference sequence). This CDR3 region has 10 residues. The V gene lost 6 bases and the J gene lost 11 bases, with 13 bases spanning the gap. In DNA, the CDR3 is TGCAGTGCGGGCCAGGCTGCGGCTTTCTTT. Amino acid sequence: CSAGQAAAFF.

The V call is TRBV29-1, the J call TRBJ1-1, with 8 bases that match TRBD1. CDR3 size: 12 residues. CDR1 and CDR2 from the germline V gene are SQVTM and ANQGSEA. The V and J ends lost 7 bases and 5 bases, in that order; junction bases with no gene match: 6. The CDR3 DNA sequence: TGCAGCGCACAGACAGGGGAGACTGAAGCTTTCTTT. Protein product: CSAQTGETEAFF.

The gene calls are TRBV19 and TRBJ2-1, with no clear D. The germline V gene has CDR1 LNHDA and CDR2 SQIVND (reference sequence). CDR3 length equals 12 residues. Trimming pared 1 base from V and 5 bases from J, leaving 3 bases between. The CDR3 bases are TGTGCCAGTAGTATAGGCAACAATGAGCAGTTCTTC. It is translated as CASSIGNNEQFF.

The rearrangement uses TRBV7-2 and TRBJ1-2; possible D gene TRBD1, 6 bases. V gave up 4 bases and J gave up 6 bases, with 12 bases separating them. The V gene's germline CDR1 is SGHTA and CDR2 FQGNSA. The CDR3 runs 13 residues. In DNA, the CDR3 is TGTGCCAGCAGCTACTCAGGGGCCCATGGCTACACCTTC. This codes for CASSYSGAHGYTF.

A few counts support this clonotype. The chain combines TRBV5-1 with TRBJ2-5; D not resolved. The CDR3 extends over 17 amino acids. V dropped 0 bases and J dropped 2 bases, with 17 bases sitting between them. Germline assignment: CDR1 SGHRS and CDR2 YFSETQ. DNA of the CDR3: TGCGCCAGCAGCTTGGAATTAAAAGGCGGAGTACAAGAGACCCAGTACTTC. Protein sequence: CASSLELKGGVQETQYF.

The CDR3 nucleotides read TGTGCCAGCAGCTTGTGGCAGGGAGATTCACCCCTCCACTTT. As protein: CASSLWQGDSPLHF. The J gene is TRBJ1-6, the V gene TRBV7-3; D possibly corresponds to TRBD1 (5 bases). Germline lookup yields CDR1 SGHTA and CDR2 FQGTGA. V lost 3 bases and J lost 8, with 11 bases in between. The CDR3 runs 14 residues. The entire variable domain, with the rest obtained from reference TRBV7-3 and TRBJ1-6, is as follows: GAGVSQTPSNKVTEKGKYVELRCDPISGHTALYWYRQSLGQGPEFLIYFQGTGAADDSGLPNDRFFAVRPEGSVSTLKIQRTERGDSAVYLCASSLWQGDSPLHFGNGTRLTVT.

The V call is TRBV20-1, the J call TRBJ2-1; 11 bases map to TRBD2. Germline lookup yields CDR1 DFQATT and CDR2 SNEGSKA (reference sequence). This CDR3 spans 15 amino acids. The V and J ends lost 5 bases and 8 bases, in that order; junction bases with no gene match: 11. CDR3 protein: CSASLAGGPPYEQFF. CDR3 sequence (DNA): TGCAGTGCTTCTCTAGCGGGAGGACCCCCCTATGAGCAGTTCTTC.

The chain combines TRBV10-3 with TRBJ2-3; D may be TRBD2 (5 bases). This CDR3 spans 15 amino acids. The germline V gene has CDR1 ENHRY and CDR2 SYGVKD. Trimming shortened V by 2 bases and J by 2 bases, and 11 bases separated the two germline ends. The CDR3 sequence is CAISEKLEYTDTQYF. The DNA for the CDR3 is TGTGCCATCAGTGAGAAACTAGAATACACAGATACGCAGTATTTT.

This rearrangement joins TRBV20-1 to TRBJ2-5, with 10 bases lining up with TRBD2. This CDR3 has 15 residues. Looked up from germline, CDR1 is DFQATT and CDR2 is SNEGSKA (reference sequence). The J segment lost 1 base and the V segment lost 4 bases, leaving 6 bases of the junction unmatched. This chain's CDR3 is CSATDRTSGQETQYF. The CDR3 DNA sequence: TGCAGTGCTACGGACCGGACTAGCGGCCAAGAGACCCAGTACTTC.

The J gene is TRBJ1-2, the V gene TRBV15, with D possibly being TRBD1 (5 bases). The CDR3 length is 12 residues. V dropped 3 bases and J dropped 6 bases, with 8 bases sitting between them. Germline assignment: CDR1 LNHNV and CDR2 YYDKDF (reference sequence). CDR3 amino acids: CATSSRGDGYTF. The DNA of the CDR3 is TGTGCCACCAGCAGCCGGGGGGATGGCTACACCTTC.

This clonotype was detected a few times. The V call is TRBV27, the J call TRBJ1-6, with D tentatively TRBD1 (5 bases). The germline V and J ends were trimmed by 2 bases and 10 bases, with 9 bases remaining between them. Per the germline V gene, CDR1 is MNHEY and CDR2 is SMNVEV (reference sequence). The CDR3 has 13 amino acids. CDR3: CASSLKGPSPLHF. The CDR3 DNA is TGTGCCAGCAGTTTAAAGGGACCCTCACCCCTCCACTTT.

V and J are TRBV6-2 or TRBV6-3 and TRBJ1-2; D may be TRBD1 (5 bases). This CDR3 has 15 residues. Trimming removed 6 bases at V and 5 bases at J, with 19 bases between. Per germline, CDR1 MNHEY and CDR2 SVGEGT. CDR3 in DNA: TGTGCCAGCAGCCCGTGGGGCACCTCGTTTTATGGCTACACCTTC. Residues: CASSPWGTSFYGYTF.

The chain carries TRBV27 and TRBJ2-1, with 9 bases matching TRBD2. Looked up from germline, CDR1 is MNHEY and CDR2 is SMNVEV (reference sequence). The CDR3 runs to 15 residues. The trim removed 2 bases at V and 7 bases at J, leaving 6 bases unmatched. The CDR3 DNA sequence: TGTGCCAGCAGTTTAAGGCGGGGGGGTCGGAATGAGCAGTTCTTC. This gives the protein CASSLRRGGRNEQFF.

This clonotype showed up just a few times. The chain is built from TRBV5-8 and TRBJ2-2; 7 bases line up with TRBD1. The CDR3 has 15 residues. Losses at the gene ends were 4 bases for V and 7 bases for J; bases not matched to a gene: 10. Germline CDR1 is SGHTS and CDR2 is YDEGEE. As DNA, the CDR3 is TGTGCCAGCAGCCAAGACAGGGCCTTGGGCGGGGAGCTGTTTTTT. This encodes CASSQDRALGGELFF. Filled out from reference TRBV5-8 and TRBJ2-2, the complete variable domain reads EAGVTQSPTHLIKTRGQQATLRCSPISGHTSVYWYQQALGLGLQFLLWYDEGEERNRGNFPPRFSGRQFPNYSSELNVNALELEDSALYLCASSQDRALGGELFFGEGSRLTVL.

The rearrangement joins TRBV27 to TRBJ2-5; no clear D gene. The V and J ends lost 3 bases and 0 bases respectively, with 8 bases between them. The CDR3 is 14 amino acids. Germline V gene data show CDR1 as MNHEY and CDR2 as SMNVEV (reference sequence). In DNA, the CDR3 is TGTGCCAGCAGTTTGTTTCCGGACCAAGAGACCCAGTACTTC. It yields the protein CASSLFPDQETQYF.

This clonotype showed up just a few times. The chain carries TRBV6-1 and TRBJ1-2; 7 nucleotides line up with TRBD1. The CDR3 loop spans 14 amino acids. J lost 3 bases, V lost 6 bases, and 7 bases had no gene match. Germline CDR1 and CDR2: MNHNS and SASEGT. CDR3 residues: CASSNRGRDYGYTF. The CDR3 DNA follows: TGTGCCAGCAGCAACAGGGGTAGGGACTATGGCTACACCTTC.

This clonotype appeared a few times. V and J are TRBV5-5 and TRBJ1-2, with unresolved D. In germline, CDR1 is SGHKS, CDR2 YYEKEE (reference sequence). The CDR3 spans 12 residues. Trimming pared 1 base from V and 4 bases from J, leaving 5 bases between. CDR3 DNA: TGTGCCAGCAGCTTGTCCGCCTATGGCTACACCTTC. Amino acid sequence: CASSLSAYGYTF.

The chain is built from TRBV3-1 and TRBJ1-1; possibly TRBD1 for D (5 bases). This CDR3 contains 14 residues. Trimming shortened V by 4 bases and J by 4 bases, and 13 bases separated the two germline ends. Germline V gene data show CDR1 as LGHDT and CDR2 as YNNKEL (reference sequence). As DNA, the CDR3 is TGTGCCAGCAGCCGGGATCCAAGGGGCACTGAAGCTTTCTTT. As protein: CASSRDPRGTEAFF.

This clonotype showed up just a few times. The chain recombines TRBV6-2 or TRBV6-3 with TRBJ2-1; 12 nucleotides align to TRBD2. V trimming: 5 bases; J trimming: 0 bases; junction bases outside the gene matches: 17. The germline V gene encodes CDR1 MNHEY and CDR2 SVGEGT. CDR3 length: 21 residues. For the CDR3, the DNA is TGTGCCAGCAGTACACCTACTTGGACTAGCGGGGTTTACGGCTCCTACAATGAGCAGTTCTTC. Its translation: CASSTPTWTSGVYGSYNEQFF.

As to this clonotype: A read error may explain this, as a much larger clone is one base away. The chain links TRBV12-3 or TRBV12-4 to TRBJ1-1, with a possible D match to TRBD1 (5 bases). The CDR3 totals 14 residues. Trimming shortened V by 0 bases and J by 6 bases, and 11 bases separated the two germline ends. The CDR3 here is CASSLAGGESEAFF. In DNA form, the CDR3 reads TGTGCCAGCAGTTTAGCTGGGGGAGAATCTGAAGCTTTCTTT.

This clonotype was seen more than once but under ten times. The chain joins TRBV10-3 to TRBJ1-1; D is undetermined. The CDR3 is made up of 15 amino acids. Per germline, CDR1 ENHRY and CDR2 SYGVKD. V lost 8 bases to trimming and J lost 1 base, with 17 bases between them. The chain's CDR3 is CAISSGTARNTEAFF. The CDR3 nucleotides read TGTGCCATCTCTAGTGGAACGGCGAGGAACACTGAAGCTTTCTTT.

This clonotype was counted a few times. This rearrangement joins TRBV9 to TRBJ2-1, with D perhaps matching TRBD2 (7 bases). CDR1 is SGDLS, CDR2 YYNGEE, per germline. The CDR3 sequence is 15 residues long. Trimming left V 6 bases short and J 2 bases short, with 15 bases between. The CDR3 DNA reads TGTGCCAGCACCCAGGGGCTAGCGGCCTACAATGAGCAGTTCTTC. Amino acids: CASTQGLAAYNEQFF.

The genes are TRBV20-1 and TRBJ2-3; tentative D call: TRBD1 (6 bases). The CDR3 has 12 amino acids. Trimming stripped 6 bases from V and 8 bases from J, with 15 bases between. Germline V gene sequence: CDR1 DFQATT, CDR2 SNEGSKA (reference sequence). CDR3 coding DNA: TGCAGTGCCATTCGACCAGGGGCTACGCAGTATTTT. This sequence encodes CSAIRPGATQYF.

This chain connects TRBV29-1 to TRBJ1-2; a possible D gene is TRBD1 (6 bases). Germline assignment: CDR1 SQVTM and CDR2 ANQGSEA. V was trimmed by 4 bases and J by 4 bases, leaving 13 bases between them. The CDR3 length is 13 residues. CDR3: CSVGQQGGYGYTF. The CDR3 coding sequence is TGCAGCGTTGGGCAACAGGGTGGCTATGGCTACACCTTC.

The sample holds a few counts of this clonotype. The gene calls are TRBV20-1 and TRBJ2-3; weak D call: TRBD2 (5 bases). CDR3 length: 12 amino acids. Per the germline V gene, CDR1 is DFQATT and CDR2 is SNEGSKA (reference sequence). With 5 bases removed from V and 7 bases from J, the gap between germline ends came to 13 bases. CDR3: CSAEDWRNTQYF. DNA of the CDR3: TGCAGTGCTGAGGACTGGAGGAATACGCAGTATTTT.